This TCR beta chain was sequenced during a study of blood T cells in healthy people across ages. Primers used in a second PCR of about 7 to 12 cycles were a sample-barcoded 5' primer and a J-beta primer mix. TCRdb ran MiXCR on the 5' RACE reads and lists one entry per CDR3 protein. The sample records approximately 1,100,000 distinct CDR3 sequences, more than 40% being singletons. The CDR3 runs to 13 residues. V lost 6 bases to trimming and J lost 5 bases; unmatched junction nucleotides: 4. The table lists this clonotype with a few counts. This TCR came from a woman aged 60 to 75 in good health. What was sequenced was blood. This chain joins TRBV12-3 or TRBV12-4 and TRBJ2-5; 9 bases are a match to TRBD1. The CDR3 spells CASRQGAWETQYF. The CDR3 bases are TGTGCCAGCAGACAGGGGGCTTGGGAGACCCAGTACTTC.